The source of this TCR beta chain is a study of T-cell reconstitution after alpha-beta-depleted transplantation in children. Findings of the study overall: T-cell counts and diversity were attributed mostly to newly produced T cells one year after transplant. By about two months after transplant, alpha-beta T cells reportedly arose from several hundred graft clones that had expanded.

Unique molecular identifiers were used in preparing the TCRbeta library. TCRdb analysed the PCR reads with MiXCR anew, one entry per CDR3 protein. The table lists 550,000 to 800,000 distinct CDR3 sequences, around 14% of them singletons. Germline values: CDR1 MGHRA, CDR2 YSYEKL. With 0 bases removed from V and 8 bases from J, the gap between germline ends came to 11 bases. This CDR3 is 14 amino acids long. On this clonotype: The target antigen is unknown.

The chain combines TRBV4-1 with TRBJ2-1; D possibly corresponds to TRBD1 (5 bases). This specimen consisted of PBMCs, obtained before TCRalphabeta/CD19-depleted stem cell transplant. This TCR derives from a girl aged 2-10 years with congenital amegakaryocytic thrombocytopenia, due to receive a stem cell transplant. CDR3 in amino acids: CASSQDRVGHEQFF. CDR3 nucleotides: TGCGCCAGCAGCCAAGACAGGGTGGGCCATGAGCAGTTCTTC.